This T cell receptor (beta chain) was found in a study of Ad26.COV2.S vaccination and SARS-CoV-2 variants. Study as a whole: Participant was drawn from the COV1001 Ad26.COV2.S trial arm.

Treatment here: 15 to 20 received Ad26.COV2.S at low or high dose, single or two shots; about 5 received placebo; per-sample allocation not given. Sampling took place 63 days after the first vaccine or placebo injection. An Ad26 vector expressing Wuhan-strain SARS-CoV-2 spike served as the vaccine. Method: immunoSEQ multiplex PCR; TCRdb's copy keeps in-frame clones and lacks some. In the table there are around 370,000 clones, 80% to 90% of which are singletons. Germline CDR1 and CDR2: LGHNA and YSLEER. This CDR3 spans 13 amino acids. The V end was cut by 1 base, the J end by 8 bases, with 6 bases between. As concerns this clone: No antigen is known for it.

Study observations and caveats: Estimates derived from TCR breadth and depth analyses may have underestimated total T cell responses.

The receptor was isolated from a person between 18 and 65 years old who received the Ad26.COV2.S COVID-19 vaccine or a placebo. The V gene is TRBV4-3, the J gene TRBJ1-6; D not resolved. The sample in question was peripheral blood, obtained in a trial of Ad26.COV2.S vaccine versus placebo. CDR3 sequence: CASSQVEDSPLHF. As DNA, the CDR3 is TGCGCCAGCAGCCAAGTTGAGGATTCACCCCTCCACTTT.